This T cell receptor (beta chain) came from a study of CD8+CD57+ T cells in acquired aplastic anemia. Overall study: DNA per sorted CD4+ or CD8+ sample ranged 0.2 to 27.4 ug, averaging roughly 3.3 ug. CD4+ cells from healthy donors averaged about 10.8 million reads.

In its sample, this clonotype was seen many times. The antigen is not known. Germline CDR1 DFQATT, CDR2 SNEGSKA (reference sequence). The CDR3 has 14 amino acids. V lost 2 bases, J lost 3 bases, and 14 bases lay in between. TCR beta VDJ combinations and CDR3 sequences were profiled from genomic DNA. One entry per CDR3 protein, called by TCRdb with MiXCR from the reads. The sample has about 140,000 distinct CDR3 sequences; about 40% are singletons. Study-level results: No significant patient-versus-control difference appeared in CD8+ Simpson's diversity.

This TCR was sampled from a human donor in good health, serving as a control. The chain recombines TRBV20-1 with TRBJ2-7; maybe TRBD1 (6 bases). Sequencing input: sorted CD4+, CD8+, or CD8+CD57+ T cells (not recorded which) from PBMCs. CDR3 region: CSARIRPGVYEQYF. Here the CDR3 DNA reads TGCAGTGCTAGAATCCGGCCAGGGGTCTACGAGCAGTACTTC.